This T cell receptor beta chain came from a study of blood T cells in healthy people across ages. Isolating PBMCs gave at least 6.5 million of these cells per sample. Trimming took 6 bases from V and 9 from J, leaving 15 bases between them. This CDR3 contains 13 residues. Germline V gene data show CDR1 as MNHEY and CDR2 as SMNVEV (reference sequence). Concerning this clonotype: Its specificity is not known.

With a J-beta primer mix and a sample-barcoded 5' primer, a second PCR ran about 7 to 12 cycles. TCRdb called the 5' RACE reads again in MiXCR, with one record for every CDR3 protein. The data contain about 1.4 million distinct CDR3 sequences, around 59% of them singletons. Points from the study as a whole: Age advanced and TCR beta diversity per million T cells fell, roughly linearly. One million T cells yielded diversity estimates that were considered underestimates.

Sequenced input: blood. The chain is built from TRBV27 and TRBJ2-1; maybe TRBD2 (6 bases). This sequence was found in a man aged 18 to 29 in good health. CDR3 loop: CASRAPGRGEQFF. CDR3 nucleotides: TGTGCCAGCAGAGCCCCCGGGCGGGGTGAGCAGTTCTTC.